The TCR beta chain under discussion was sequenced for a study of cytomegalovirus exposure and HLA in healthy donors. The PCR contained 60 Vbeta and 13 Jbeta primers. Sequencing was performed with immunoSEQ multiplex PCR; in TCRdb, only in-frame clones are kept and a portion is missing. The top ten clones hold 0.87% of a sample with 90,000 to 130,000 clones, approximately 70% of them seen once. The specimen sequenced was PBMCs. The clonotype originates from a woman in her thirties in good health and CMV-seronegative.

Here the CDR3 reads CASSVDSSTNEKLFF. The CDR3 nucleotides are TGCGCCAGCAGCGTAGACAGCTCAACTAATGAAAAACTGTTTTTT. V and J are TRBV5-1 and TRBJ1-4, with D maybe TRBD1 (5 bases). The CDR3 runs 15 residues. Germline assignment: CDR1 SGHRS and CDR2 YFSETQ. V was shortened by 4 bases and J by 0 bases, with 10 bases between the two germline ends.